A single sample gave rise to the 17 T cell receptor beta chains below, sequenced in a study of T-cell reconstitution after alpha-beta-depleted transplantation in children. Unique molecular identifiers tagged the TCRbeta library. TCRdb analysed the PCR reads with MiXCR anew, one entry per CDR3 protein. The sample holds 200,000 to 250,000 distinct CDR3 sequences; around 11% are singletons and the top ten take about 2.4%. Sequencing used PBMCs from the stem cell graft donor, obtained from the stem cell graft. The receptors shown here come from a human donor who donated a stem cell graft to a child with acute lymphoblastic leukemia.

At least ten counts were recorded for this clonotype. The chain links TRBV10-3 to TRBJ2-5, with D perhaps TRBD1 (6 bases). Trimming pared 3 bases from V and 5 bases from J, leaving 13 bases between. The germline V gene has CDR1 ENHRY and CDR2 SYGVKD. CDR3 length: 14 amino acids. Here the CDR3 DNA reads TGTGCCATCAGTGATTTTGGGGGCCTGGAGACCCAGTACTTC. Amino acids: CAISDFGGLETQYF.

There are many counts of this clonotype. The CDR3: CSVDVSGIQETQYF. CDR3 sequence (DNA): TGCAGCGTTGATGTTAGCGGGATACAAGAGACCCAGTACTTC. The rearrangement links TRBV29-1 to TRBJ2-5, with TRBD2 matching 8 bases. Trimming cost V 3 bases and J 2 bases; bases outside gene matches: 5. Germline assignment: CDR1 SQVTM and CDR2 ANQGSEA. CDR3 length: 14 residues.

This clonotype occurred many times. The genes are TRBV4-3 and TRBJ2-5; a possible D gene is TRBD1 (5 bases). The CDR3 spans 17 residues. Trimming left V 0 bases short and J 1 base short, with 15 bases between. The V gene's germline CDR1 is LGHNA and CDR2 YSLEER. This CDR3 is CASSQDIGRQIQETQYF. DNA for the CDR3: TGCGCCAGCAGCCAAGATATTGGGCGACAGATCCAAGAGACCCAGTACTTC.

This clonotype was found many times. The chain joins TRBV10-3 to TRBJ2-3, with unresolved D. Germline lookup yields CDR1 ENHRY and CDR2 SYGVKD. The CDR3 is made up of 12 amino acids. Trimming removed 3 bases from V and 2 bases from J, with 3 bases in between. DNA for the CDR3: TGTGCCATCAGTGAAAACACAGATACGCAGTATTTT. Residues: CAISENTDTQYF.

This clonotype has a count of ten or more. This sequence joins TRBV14 and TRBJ2-7; tentatively, D is TRBD1 (6 bases). The CDR3 spans 16 residues. CDR1 is SGHDN, CDR2 FVKESK, per germline. The V and J ends lost 1 base and 3 bases respectively, with 16 bases between them. This CDR3 is CASSQGPPGQHYEQYF. The DNA for the CDR3 is TGTGCCAGCAGCCAAGGTCCCCCCGGACAGCACTACGAGCAGTACTTC.

This clonotype was seen a single time. A much larger clone sits a single nucleotide away, making a read error possible. No conserved phenylalanine or tryptophan is present at the end of the CDR3, so a read error is the likely explanation. The chain uses TRBV20-1 and TRBJ2-7; a weak D match, TRBD2 (5 bases). Trimming stripped 3 bases from V and 6 bases from J, with 9 bases between. CDR3 length: 11 residues. Germline V gives CDR1 DFQATT, CDR2 SNEGSKA (reference sequence). The CDR3 reads CSASRGREQYL. The CDR3 DNA reads TGCAGTGCTAGTCGAGGGCGCGAGCAGTACTTG.

This clonotype was picked up many times. The chain is built from TRBV12-5 and TRBJ1-1; D not resolved. CDR3 length: 15 amino acids. The V gene lost 7 bases and the J gene lost 1 base, with 16 bases spanning the gap. The germline V gene encodes CDR1 LGHNT and CDR2 FRNRAP. The DNA for the CDR3 is TGTGCTAGTGCCCCCGCTCTACTCCCGAACACTGAAGCTTTCTTT. The encoded protein is CASAPALLPNTEAFF.

This clonotype was found many times. The V call is TRBV5-1, the J call TRBJ1-2, with no clear D. The CDR3 length is 13 residues. Trimming cost V 0 bases and J 6 bases, with 9 bases left between them. Per the germline V gene, CDR1 is SGHRS and CDR2 is YFSETQ. The CDR3 reads CASSLGQANGYTF. CDR3 DNA: TGCGCCAGCAGCTTGGGTCAGGCGAATGGCTACACCTTC.

In this sample, this clonotype turned up many times. The gene calls are TRBV7-2 and TRBJ2-1; D possibly matches TRBD1 or TRBD2 (5 bases each). The CDR3 consists of 13 residues. V was clipped by 5 bases and J by 12 bases, with 17 bases between them. The germline CDR1 and CDR2 sequences are SGHTA and FQGNSA. CDR3 region: CASSGPVSGGQFF. The CDR3, as DNA: TGTGCCAGCAGCGGACCGGTTTCTGGGGGGCAGTTCTTC.

This clonotype appeared many times. J is TRBJ1-1 and V is TRBV2; D is perhaps TRBD1 (6 bases). CDR1 and CDR2 from the germline V gene are SNHLY and FYNNEI. CDR3 length: 13 residues. The V end lost 8 bases, the J end lost 4 bases, and 14 bases lay between the germline ends. CDR3 loop: CASPRGGPTEAFF. DNA of the CDR3: TGTGCCAGCCCCAGGGGCGGCCCCACTGAAGCTTTCTTT.

This clonotype showed up just a few times. The V gene is TRBV12-3 or TRBV12-4, the J gene TRBJ1-2; 8 bases are a match to TRBD1. The J segment lost 1 base and the V segment lost 7 bases, leaving 8 bases of the junction unmatched. The CDR3 has 15 amino acids. Written as DNA, the CDR3 is TGTGCCAGCACCCCTTCAGGGGGCGGTAACTATGGCTACACCTTC. Protein: CASTPSGGGNYGYTF.

This clonotype was seen many times. This chain uses TRBV6-5 with TRBJ1-5, with 7 positions matching TRBD1. Trimming took 3 bases from V and 3 from J; bases not matched to a gene: 5. Germline V lookup: CDR1 MNHEY, CDR2 SVGAGI. The CDR3 runs to 15 residues. Here the CDR3 reads CASSYRGGANQPQHF. CDR3 DNA sequence: TGTGCCAGCAGTTATAGAGGGGGCGCCAATCAGCCCCAGCATTTT.

This clonotype was detected ten times or more. This chain connects TRBV6-5 to TRBJ2-2; D remains unclear. V was shortened by 4 bases and J by 4 bases, with 4 bases between the two germline ends. Germline V gene data show CDR1 as MNHEY and CDR2 as SVGAGI. CDR3 length: 12 amino acids. The CDR3 nucleotides read TGTGCCAGCAGTTGGTTCACCGGGGAGCTGTTTTTT. Protein sequence: CASSWFTGELFF.

This clonotype showed up many times. This rearrangement joins TRBV20-1 to TRBJ2-5, with 8 bases fitting TRBD2. With V trimmed by 3 bases and J by 1 base, 1 base remained unmatched. Germline CDR1 and CDR2: DFQATT and SNEGSKA (reference sequence). The CDR3 loop spans 13 amino acids. CDR3 in DNA: TGCAGTGCTAGCGGGGGGGTCCAAGAGACCCAGTACTTC. Protein product: CSASGGVQETQYF.

This clonotype was seen more than once but under ten times. The chain is built from TRBV27 and TRBJ2-1; maybe TRBD1 (5 bases). The CDR3 runs 17 residues. From germline, CDR1 is MNHEY and CDR2 SMNVEV (reference sequence). V lost 3 bases to trimming and J lost 6 bases, with 21 bases between them. The CDR3 DNA sequence: TGTGCCAGCAGTTTCGAGAAGACGACAGCCCTGGCCAATGAGCAGTTCTTC. Translating gives CASSFEKTTALANEQFF.

There are many counts of this clonotype. This chain links TRBV5-1 with TRBJ2-1; 12 positions agree with TRBD2. The CDR3 length is 17 residues. Germline V CDR1 and CDR2: SGHRS, YFSETQ. J lost 2 bases, V lost 0 bases, and 3 bases had no gene match. The CDR3 region has the DNA TGCGCCAGCAGCTTGGGGGCTAGCGGGAGGGCCTACAATGAGCAGTTCTTC. Residues: CASSLGASGRAYNEQFF.

This clonotype was seen at least ten times. The chain couples TRBV12-3 or TRBV12-4 to TRBJ2-7; D gene unclear. Trimming shortened V by 6 bases and J by 0 bases, and 9 bases separated the two germline ends. CDR3 length equals 13 residues. The CDR3 reads CASSLQSSYEQYF. The CDR3 nucleotides are TGTGCCAGCAGCTTACAGAGCTCCTACGAGCAGTACTTC.